The 6 T cell receptor beta chains below come from one sample, sequenced in a study of blood T cells in healthy people across ages (dated by TCRdb to 2015 to 2017). To prepare the library, 5' RACE was applied. Reads for this sample came from an Illumina HiSeq 2500. A second PCR of 7 to 11 cycles was performed with a sample-barcoded 5' primer and a J-beta primer mix. TCRdb trimmed public reads at Q25 via fastp, called clones via MiXCR and kept in-frame beta chains. Rows with one shared CDR3 protein collapse into an entry with the most common genes and DNA. The sample has over 700,000 distinct CDR3 sequences on record, roughly 25% of them singletons. The ten largest clones add up to around 9.2% of the sample. These data are also associated with another study on T cells of mothers and their children.

The sample comprised blood. The source is a boy younger than 18 in good health.

This clonotype has only a few counts. This chain joins TRBV7-2 and TRBJ1-4, with D tentatively TRBD1 (5 bases). The CDR3 consists of 14 residues. The germline CDR1 and CDR2 sequences are SGHTA and FQGNSA. The ends were cut back, 4 bases at V and 1 base at J, with 7 bases in the middle. The DNA for the CDR3 is TGTGCCAGCAGCTACGACAGAACTAATGAAAAACTGTTTTTT. Its translation is CASSYDRTNEKLFF.

There are a few counts of this clonotype. The chain couples TRBV18 to TRBJ2-5; D may be TRBD1 (6 bases). Gene TRBJ2-1 matches the end of the DNA better, so the J call may be wrong. CDR1 is KGHSH and CDR2 is LQKENI in the germline V gene. This CDR3 contains 12 residues. CDR3 region: CASSQQGNEQFF. The CDR3 bases are TGTGCCAGCTCACAACAGGGCAATGAGCAGTTCTTC.

The rearrangement links TRBV19 to TRBJ2-1; tentatively, D is TRBD1 (5 bases). The germline V and J ends were trimmed by 1 base and 10 bases, with 11 bases remaining between them. The CDR3 loop spans 13 amino acids. Germline CDR1 and CDR2: LNHDA and SQIVND (reference sequence). The CDR3 protein is CASSIGQPAEQFF. DNA of the CDR3: TGTGCCAGTAGTATAGGACAGCCTGCCGAGCAGTTCTTC.

This clonotype was observed a few times. This chain uses TRBV25-1 with TRBJ2-6, with 12 bases matching TRBD1. In germline, CDR1 is MGHDK, CDR2 SYGVNS. V shed 5 bases, J shed 2 bases, and the junction held 7 bases outside the gene matches. The CDR3 sequence is 18 residues long. The DNA of the CDR3 is TGTGCCAGCAGTCGTCCCGGGACAGGGGGCACTGGGGCCAACGTCCTGACTTTC. Its protein is CASSRPGTGGTGANVLTF.

V and J are TRBV10-2 and TRBJ2-4; the D gene is possibly TRBD1 (6 bases). This CDR3 has 14 amino acids. V lost 0 bases, J lost 6 bases, and 9 bases lay in between. CDR1 and CDR2 (germline): WSHSY, SAAADI. The CDR3 DNA sequence: TGCGCCAGCAGTGAGTCGGGCAGGGGAAACATTCAGTACTTC. Its translation is CASSESGRGNIQYF.

V is TRBV7-9 and J is TRBJ1-2; D might be TRBD1 (6 bases). Germline CDR1 and CDR2: SEHNR and FQNEAQ (reference sequence). The CDR3 sequence is 12 residues long. V was clipped by 0 bases and J by 14 bases, with 13 bases between them. In DNA form, the CDR3 reads TGTGCCAGCAGCTTAGCGACAGGAGGCCCGACCTTC. Translated: CASSLATGGPTF.